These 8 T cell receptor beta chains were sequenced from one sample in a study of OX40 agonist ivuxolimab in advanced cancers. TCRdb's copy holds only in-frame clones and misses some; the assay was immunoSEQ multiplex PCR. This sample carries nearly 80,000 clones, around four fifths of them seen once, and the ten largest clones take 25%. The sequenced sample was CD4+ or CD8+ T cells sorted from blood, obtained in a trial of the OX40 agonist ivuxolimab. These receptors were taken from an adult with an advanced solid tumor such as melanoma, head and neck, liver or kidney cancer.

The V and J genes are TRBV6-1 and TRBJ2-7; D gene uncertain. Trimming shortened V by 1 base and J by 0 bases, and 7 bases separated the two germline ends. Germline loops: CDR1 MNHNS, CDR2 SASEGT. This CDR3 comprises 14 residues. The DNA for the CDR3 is TGTGCCAGCAGTGAAGATGGGTTCTCCTACGAGCAGTACTTC. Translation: CASSEDGFSYEQYF.

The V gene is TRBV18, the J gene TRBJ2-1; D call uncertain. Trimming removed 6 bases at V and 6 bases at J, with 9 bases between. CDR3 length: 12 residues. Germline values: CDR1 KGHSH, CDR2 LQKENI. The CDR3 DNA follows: TGTGCCAGCTCTCCTCAGCGCAATGAGCAGTTCTTC. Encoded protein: CASSPQRNEQFF.

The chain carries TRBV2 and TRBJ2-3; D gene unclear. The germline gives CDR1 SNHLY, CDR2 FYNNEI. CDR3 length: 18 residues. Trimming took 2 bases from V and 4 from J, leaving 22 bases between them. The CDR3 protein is CASSEIKPNVRSPDTQYF. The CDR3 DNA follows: TGTGCCAGCAGTGAAATAAAGCCGAACGTACGCAGTCCAGATACGCAGTATTTT.

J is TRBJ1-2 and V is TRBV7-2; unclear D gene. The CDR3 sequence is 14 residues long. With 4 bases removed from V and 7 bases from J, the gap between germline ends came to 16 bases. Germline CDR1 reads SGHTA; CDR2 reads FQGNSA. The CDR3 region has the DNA TGTGCCAGCAGCTCTGGGTGGGGTAGTAGTGGCTACACCTTC. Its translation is CASSSGWGSSGYTF.

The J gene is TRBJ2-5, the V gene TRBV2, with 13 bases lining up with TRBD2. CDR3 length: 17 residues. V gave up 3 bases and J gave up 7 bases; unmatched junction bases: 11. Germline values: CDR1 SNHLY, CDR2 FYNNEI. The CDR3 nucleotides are TGTGCCAGCAGTGACCGGACTAGCGGGAGCGGGGATGGGACCCAGTACTTC. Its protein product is CASSDRTSGSGDGTQYF.

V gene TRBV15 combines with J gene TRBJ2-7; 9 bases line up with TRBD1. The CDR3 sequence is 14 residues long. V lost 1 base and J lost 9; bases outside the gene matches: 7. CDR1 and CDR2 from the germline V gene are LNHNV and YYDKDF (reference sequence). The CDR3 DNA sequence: TGTGCCACCAGCAGAGCGGGACAGGGAGGGGTGCAGTACTTC. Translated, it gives CATSRAGQGGVQYF.

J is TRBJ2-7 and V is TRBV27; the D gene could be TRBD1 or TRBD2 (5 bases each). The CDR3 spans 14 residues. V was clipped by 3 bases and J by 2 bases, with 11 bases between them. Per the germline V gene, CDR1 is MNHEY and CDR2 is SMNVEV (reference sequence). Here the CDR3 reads CASSFGDGTYEQYF. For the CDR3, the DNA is TGTGCCAGCAGTTTCGGGGACGGAACCTACGAGCAGTACTTC.

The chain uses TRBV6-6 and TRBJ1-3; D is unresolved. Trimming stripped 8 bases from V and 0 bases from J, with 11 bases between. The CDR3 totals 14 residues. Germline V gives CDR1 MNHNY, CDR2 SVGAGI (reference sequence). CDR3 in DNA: TGTGCCAGCTTAAGAGACACCTCTGGAAACACCATATATTTT. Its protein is CASLRDTSGNTIYF.